This T cell receptor (beta chain) was profiled in a study of cytomegalovirus exposure and HLA in healthy donors. Only in-frame clones appear in the TCRdb table, and some are missing; sequencing was by immunoSEQ multiplex PCR. This repertoire shows some 230,000 clones, 80% to 95% found once; its top ten account for 1% to 1.2%. Germline CDR1 and CDR2: LNHDA and SQIVND (reference sequence). This CDR3 has 13 residues. Trimming cost V 4 bases and J 3 bases, with 9 bases left between them. Sequences were obtained from PBMCs. The sequence derives from a woman aged 18-29 years in good health and CMV-seronegative. The genes are TRBV19 and TRBJ1-1; unclear D gene. CDR3 nucleotides: TGTGCCAGTAGTACCGACAAGGACACTGAAGCTTTCTTT. This codes for CASSTDKDTEAFF.